This passage covers 15 T cell receptor beta chains from one sample sequenced in a study of cytomegalovirus exposure and HLA in healthy donors. Method: immunoSEQ multiplex PCR; TCRdb's copy keeps in-frame clones and lacks some. The sample carries about 360,000 clones, about nine tenths recorded once. Sequenced sample: PBMCs. These receptors were collected from a young woman in good health and CMV-seronegative.

This chain joins TRBV6-5 and TRBJ2-7; TRBD2 is a possible D gene (6 bases). V gave up 6 bases and J gave up 2 bases, with 11 bases separating them. The CDR3 has 13 residues. Looked up from germline, CDR1 is MNHEY and CDR2 is SVGAGI. Here the CDR3 DNA reads TGTGCCAGCAGGCGGGGCTTAGCCTACGAGCAGTACTTC. Amino acid sequence: CASRRGLAYEQYF.

V gene TRBV28 combines with J gene TRBJ1-5; D may be TRBD1 (5 bases). V dropped 4 bases and J dropped 2 bases, with 9 bases sitting between them. Germline V lookup: CDR1 MDHEN, CDR2 SYDVKM. The CDR3 has 14 amino acids. CDR3 residues: CASSSQGGNQPQHF. The CDR3 coding sequence is TGTGCCAGCAGTTCTCAGGGCGGCAATCAGCCCCAGCATTTT.

CDR3 sequence: CASSWAREVGGYTF. CDR3 nucleotide sequence: TGTGCCAGCAGTTGGGCCCGGGAGGTGGGAGGCTACACCTTC. The chain carries TRBV28 and TRBJ1-2, with no clear D. V was clipped by 4 bases and J by 8 bases, with 17 bases between them. Per germline, CDR1 MDHEN and CDR2 SYDVKM. CDR3 size: 14 residues.

The chain recombines TRBV30 with TRBJ1-1; TRBD1 is a possible D gene (6 bases). The germline V gene has CDR1 GTSNPN and CDR2 SVGIG (reference sequence). The CDR3 has 17 residues. V shed 0 bases and J shed 1 base, with 18 bases lying between them. Here the CDR3 reads CAWSVGGGGHKNTEAFF. The CDR3 nucleotides read TGTGCCTGGAGTGTAGGGGGAGGGGGACATAAGAACACTGAAGCTTTCTTT. Complete variable domain (other parts from reference TRBV30 and TRBJ1-1): SQTIHQWPATLVQPVGSPLSLECTVEGTSNPNLYWYRQAAGRGLQLLFYSVGIGQISSEVPQNLSASRPQDRQFILSSKKLLLSDSGFYLCAWSVGGGGHKNTEAFFGQGTRLTVV.

J is TRBJ2-1 and V is TRBV27; D unclear. The CDR3 length is 16 residues. Per the germline V gene, CDR1 is MNHEY and CDR2 is SMNVEV (reference sequence). Trimming pared 7 bases from V and 4 bases from J, leaving 20 bases between. The CDR3, as DNA: TGTGCCAGCACTCCGCGCGGCCCCACCTCATACAATGAGCAGTTCTTC. Translating it yields CASTPRGPTSYNEQFF.

The gene calls are TRBV6-1 and TRBJ2-7; 8 nucleotides align to TRBD1. The CDR3 consists of 11 residues. Germline trimming cut 9 bases from V and 6 bases from J; bases unmatched to any gene: 4. Germline V gives CDR1 MNHNS, CDR2 SASEGT. The CDR3 protein is CASPDRGEQYF. The CDR3 coding sequence is TGTGCCAGTCCCGACAGGGGCGAGCAGTACTTC.

V gene TRBV19 combines with J gene TRBJ1-5; 9 nucleotides line up with TRBD1. Germline trimming cut 5 bases from V and 5 bases from J; bases unmatched to any gene: 7. This CDR3 is 15 amino acids long. CDR1 and CDR2 from the germline V gene are LNHDA and SQIVND (reference sequence). The CDR3 is CASSETGTGYQPQHF. The CDR3 DNA reads as TGTGCCAGTAGTGAGACCGGGACAGGGTATCAGCCCCAGCATTTT.

Written as DNA, the CDR3 is TGTGCCAGCAGCCTAACAGGGACTGGGGCCAACGTCCTGACTTTC. It specifies CASSLTGTGANVLTF. The V call is TRBV2, the J call TRBJ2-6; D may be TRBD1 (6 bases). CDR3 size: 15 residues. Trimming left V 6 bases short and J 2 bases short, with 11 bases between. The germline V gene has CDR1 SNHLY and CDR2 FYNNEI.

V usage is TRBV14 and J usage is TRBJ1-2; no definite D call. V lost 6 bases to trimming and J lost 4 bases, with 6 bases between them. Germline CDR1 is SGHDN and CDR2 is FVKESK. The CDR3 length is 11 residues. The CDR3 loop is CASRNGYGYTF. The CDR3, as DNA: TGTGCCAGCAGAAACGGCTATGGCTACACCTTC.

The genes are TRBV2 and TRBJ2-4; D might be TRBD1 (5 bases). Germline V gene data show CDR1 as SNHLY and CDR2 as FYNNEI. V shed 5 bases and J shed 0 bases, with 14 bases lying between them. The CDR3 contains 16 residues. The DNA for the CDR3 is TGTGCCAGCAGTTCCCAAGGACAACTAGCCAAAAACATTCAGTACTTC. Translated: CASSSQGQLAKNIQYF.

The chain employs TRBV10-2 and TRBJ2-3; D remains unclear. CDR3 length: 14 amino acids. The V end lost 6 bases, the J end lost 6 bases, and 16 bases lay between the germline ends. The germline gives CDR1 WSHSY, CDR2 SAAADI. CDR3 amino acids: CASSPTQTGDTQYF. The DNA for the CDR3 is TGCGCCAGCAGCCCTACCCAGACCGGGGATACGCAGTATTTT.

The V call is TRBV30, the J call TRBJ2-7, with D possibly being TRBD1 (6 bases). CDR1 GTSNPN and CDR2 SVGIG come from the germline V gene (reference sequence). The V end lost 2 bases, the J end lost 6 bases, and 14 bases lay between the germline ends. The CDR3 sequence is 13 residues long. CDR3 sequence reads: CAWSPGTRGEQYF. For the CDR3, the DNA is TGTGCCTGGAGTCCCGGGACACGGGGCGAGCAGTACTTC.

The chain is built from TRBV6-1 and TRBJ2-7; D gene ambiguous. Germline V lookup: CDR1 MNHNS, CDR2 SASEGT. Trimming pared 6 bases from V and 3 bases from J, leaving 9 bases between. This CDR3 has 12 residues. This CDR3 reads CASRGANYEQYF. The CDR3 DNA is TGTGCCAGCAGGGGCGCTAACTACGAGCAGTACTTC.

V gene TRBV6-5 combines with J gene TRBJ1-2, with 9 nucleotides matching TRBD1. Trimming removed 0 bases from V and 5 bases from J; junction bases left unmatched: 4. CDR1 is MNHEY and CDR2 is SVGAGI in the germline V gene. The CDR3 contains 15 residues. The CDR3 coding sequence is TGTGCCAGCAGTTACTCGATAGGGACAGGGTATGGCTACACCTTC. Amino acids: CASSYSIGTGYGYTF.

The chain couples TRBV10-3 to TRBJ1-2; 9 nucleotides align to TRBD1. The CDR3 is made up of 14 amino acids. After removal of 0 bases from V and 13 bases from J, the junction contained 9 bases not matched to a gene. Germline V CDR1 and CDR2: ENHRY, SYGVKD. CDR3 sequence reads: CAISESATGGRSTF. DNA for the CDR3: TGTGCCATCAGTGAGTCGGCGACAGGGGGAAGGAGCACCTTC.